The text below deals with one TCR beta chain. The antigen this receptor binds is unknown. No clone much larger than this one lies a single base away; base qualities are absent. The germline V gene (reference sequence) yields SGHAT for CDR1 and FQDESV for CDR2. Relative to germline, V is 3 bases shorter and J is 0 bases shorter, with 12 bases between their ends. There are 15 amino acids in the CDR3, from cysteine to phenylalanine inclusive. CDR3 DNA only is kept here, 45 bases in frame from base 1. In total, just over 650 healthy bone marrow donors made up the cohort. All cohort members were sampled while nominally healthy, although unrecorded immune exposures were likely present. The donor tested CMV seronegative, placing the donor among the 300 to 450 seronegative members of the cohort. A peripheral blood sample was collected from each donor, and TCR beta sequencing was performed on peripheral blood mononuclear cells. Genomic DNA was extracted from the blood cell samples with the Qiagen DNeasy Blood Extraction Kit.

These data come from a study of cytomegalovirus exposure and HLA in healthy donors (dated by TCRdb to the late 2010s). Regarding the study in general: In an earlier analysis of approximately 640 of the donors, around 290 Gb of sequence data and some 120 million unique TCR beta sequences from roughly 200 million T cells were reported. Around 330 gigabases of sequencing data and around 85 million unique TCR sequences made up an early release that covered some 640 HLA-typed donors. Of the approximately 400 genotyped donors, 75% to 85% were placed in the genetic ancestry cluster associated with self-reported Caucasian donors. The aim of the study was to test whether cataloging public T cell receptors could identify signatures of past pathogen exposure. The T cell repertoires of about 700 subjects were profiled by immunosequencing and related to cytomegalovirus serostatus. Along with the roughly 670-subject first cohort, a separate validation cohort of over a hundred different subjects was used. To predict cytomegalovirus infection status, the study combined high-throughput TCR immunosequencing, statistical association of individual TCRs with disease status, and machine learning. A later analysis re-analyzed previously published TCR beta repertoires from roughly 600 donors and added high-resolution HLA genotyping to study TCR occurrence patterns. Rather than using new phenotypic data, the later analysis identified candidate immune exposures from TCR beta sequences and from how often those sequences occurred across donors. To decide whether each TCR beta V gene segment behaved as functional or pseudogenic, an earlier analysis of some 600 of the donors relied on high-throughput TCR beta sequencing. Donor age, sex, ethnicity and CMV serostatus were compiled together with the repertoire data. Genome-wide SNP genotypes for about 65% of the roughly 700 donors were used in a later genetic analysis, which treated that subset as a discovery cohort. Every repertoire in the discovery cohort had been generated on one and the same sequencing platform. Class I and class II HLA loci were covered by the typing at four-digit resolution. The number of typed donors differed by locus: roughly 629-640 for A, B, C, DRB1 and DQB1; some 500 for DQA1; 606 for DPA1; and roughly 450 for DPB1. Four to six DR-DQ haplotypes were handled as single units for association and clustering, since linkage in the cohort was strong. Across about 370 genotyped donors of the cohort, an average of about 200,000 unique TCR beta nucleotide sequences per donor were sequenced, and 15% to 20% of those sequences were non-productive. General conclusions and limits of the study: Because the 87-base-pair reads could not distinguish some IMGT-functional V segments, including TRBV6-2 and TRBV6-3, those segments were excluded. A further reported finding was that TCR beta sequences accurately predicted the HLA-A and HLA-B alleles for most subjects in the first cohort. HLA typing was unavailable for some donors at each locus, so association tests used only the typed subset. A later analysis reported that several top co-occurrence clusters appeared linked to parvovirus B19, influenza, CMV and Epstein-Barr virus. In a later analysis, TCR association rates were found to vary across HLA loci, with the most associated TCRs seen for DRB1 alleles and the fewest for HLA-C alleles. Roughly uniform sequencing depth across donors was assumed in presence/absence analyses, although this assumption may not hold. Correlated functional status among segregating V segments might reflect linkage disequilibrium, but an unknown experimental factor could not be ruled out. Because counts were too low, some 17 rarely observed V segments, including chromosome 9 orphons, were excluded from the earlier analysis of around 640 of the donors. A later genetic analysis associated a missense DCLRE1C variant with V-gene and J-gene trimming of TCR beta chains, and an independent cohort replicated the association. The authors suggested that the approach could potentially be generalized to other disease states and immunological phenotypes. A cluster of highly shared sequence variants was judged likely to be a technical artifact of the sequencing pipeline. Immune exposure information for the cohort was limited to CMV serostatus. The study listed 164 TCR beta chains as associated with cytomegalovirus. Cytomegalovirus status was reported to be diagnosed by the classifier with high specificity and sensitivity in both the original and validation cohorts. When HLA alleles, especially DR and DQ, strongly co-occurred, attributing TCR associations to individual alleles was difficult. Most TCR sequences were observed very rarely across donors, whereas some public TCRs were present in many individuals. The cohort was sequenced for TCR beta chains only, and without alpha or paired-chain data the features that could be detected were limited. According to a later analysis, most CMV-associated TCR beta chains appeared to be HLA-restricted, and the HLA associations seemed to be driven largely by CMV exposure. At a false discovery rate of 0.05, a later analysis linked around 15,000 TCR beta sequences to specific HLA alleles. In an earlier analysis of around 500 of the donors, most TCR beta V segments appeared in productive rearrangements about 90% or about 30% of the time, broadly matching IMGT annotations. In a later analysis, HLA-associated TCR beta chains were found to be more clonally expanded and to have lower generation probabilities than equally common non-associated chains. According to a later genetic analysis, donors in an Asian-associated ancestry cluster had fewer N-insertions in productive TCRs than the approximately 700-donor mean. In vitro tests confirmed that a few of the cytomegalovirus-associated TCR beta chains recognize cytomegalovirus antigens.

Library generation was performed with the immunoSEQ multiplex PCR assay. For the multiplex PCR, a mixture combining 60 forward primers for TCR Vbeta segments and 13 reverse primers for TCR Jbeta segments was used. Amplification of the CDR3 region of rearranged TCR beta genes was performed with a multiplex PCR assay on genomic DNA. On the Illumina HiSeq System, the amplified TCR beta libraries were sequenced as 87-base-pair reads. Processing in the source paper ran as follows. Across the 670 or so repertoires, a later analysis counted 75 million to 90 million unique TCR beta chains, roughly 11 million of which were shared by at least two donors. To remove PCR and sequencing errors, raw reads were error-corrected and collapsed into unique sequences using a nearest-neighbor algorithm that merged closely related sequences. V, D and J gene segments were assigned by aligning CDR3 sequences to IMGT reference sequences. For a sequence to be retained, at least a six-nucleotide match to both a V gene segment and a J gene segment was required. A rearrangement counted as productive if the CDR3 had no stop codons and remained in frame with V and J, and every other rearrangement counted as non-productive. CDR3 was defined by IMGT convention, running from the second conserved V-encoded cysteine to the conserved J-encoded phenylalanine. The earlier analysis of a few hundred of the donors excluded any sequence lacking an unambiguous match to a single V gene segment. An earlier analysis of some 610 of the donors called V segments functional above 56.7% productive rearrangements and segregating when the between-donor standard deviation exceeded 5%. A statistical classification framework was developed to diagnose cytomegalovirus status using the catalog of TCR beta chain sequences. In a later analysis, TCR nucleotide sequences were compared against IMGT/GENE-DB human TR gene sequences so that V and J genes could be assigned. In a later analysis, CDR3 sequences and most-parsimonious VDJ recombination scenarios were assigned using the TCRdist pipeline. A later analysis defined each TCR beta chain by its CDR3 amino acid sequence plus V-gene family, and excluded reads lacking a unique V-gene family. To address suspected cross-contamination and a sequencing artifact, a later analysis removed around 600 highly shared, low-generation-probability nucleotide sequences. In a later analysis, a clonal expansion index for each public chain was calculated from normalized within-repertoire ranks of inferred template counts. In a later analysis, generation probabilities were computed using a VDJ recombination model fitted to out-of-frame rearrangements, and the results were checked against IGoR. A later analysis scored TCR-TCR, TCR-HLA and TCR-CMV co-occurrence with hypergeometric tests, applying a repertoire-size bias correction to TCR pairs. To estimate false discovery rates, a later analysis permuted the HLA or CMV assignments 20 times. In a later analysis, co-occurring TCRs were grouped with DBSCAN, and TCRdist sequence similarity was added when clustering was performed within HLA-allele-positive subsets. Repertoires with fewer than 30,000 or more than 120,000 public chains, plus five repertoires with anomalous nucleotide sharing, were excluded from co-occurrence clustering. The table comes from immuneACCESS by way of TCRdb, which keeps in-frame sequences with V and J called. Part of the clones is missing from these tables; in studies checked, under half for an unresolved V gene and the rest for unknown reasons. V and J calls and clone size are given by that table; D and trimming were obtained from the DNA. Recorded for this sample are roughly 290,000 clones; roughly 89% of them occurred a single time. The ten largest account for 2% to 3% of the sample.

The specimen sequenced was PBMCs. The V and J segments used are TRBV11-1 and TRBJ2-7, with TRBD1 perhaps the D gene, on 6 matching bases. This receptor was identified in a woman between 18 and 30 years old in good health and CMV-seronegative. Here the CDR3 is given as CASSFLDRPSYEQYF. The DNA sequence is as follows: TGTGCCAGCAGCTTTCTTGACAGGCCCTCCTACGAGCAGTACTTC.